This TCR beta chain was observed in a study of breast tumors, draining lymph nodes, adjacent tissues. This clonotype is labeled medium-sized. Its target is unknown. Study-wide points: Tumor T cell lymph node origin was a supported hypothesis, not proven. Tumor TCR diversity was below lymph nodes but above nontumor tissue. Most tumor T cells seemingly derive from lymph node, then expand in tumor.

Axillary draining lymph nodes of breast cancer patients supplied the node samples. One entry per CDR3 protein, called by TCRdb with MiXCR from the multiplex PCR reads. The data hold about 100,000 distinct CDR3 sequences, with about 20% observed a single time. This CDR3 spans 14 amino acids. The V and J ends lost 5 bases and 0 bases respectively, with 8 bases between them. The germline V gene has CDR1 MNHEY and CDR2 SVGEGT. This chain uses TRBV6-2 or TRBV6-3 with TRBJ1-3; D not certain. The clonotype originates from a female donor with breast cancer. Some clones in this sample may be carry-over from other donors' samples. Sequenced material: axillary lymph node tissue. CDR3 protein: CASSITASGNTIYF. The CDR3 region has the DNA TGTGCCAGCAGTATCACAGCCTCTGGAAACACCATATATTTT.